This T cell receptor (beta chain) was obtained from a study of CD8 T cells in ankylosing spondylitis. Notes on this clonotype: The target antigen is unknown.

With molecular barcodes, quantitative 5'-RACE was used to make the TCR beta libraries. TCRdb re-derived calls from the 5' RACE reads in MiXCR, one entry per CDR3 protein. Among around 130,000 distinct CDR3 sequences listed, around 8.5% were seen once. This CDR3 is 13 amino acids long. Per the germline V gene, CDR1 is MDHEN and CDR2 is SYDVKM. Trimming removed 6 bases from V and 4 bases from J; junction bases left unmatched: 6. Findings and caveats of the study: In the blood and synovial fluid of reactive arthritis, some motif variants had been previously reported. Blood of patients with ankylosing spondylitis appeared to be characterized by a TCR beta motif of several highly homologous variants.

The chain is built from TRBV28 and TRBJ2-7; TRBD2 matches 7 bases. The specimen was blood, either unsorted or a sorted T cell fraction (not recorded which). This clonotype was obtained from a male donor with ankylosing spondylitis or in good health (not recorded which). CDR3 loop: CASSRGVGYEQYF. CDR3 sequence (DNA): TGTGCCAGCAGCCGGGGGGTAGGGTACGAGCAGTACTTC.